The rows below give T cell receptor beta chains drawn from one sample of a study of T cell repertoires in cytomegalovirus infection. Each CDR3 protein is one row after TCRdb ran MiXCR on the reads. The data contain hundreds of thousands of distinct CDR3 sequences, approximately 25% of them seen just once; the ten biggest clones take up less than 9.5%. Sequencing input: CD8+ T cells from PBMCs. Every receptor here comes from a human donor in good health (CMV status not recorded). Some clones in this sample may be carry-over from other donors' samples. Both conserved end residues are part of each CDR3. D genes are given only for firm matches. Not every row has a clone size; where given, it reads once, few, many or a size class.

>TRBJ2-5|few|NA|TRBV6-2/TRBV6-3
CASSSFEQPSQGETQYF
TGTGCCAGCAGTTCCTTTGAACAGCCTTCCCAGGGGGAGACCCAGTACTTC
>TRBJ1-4|NA|TRBD1|TRBV28
CASSSRGRKLFF
TGTGCCAGCAGTTCTAGGGGGCGAAAACTGTTTTTT
>TRBJ2-5|NA|TRBD1|TRBV7-9
CVSSSRQGETQYF
TGTGTCAGCAGCTCACGACAGGGAGAGACCCAGTACTTC
>TRBJ1-4|many|TRBD1|TRBV7-8
CASSLVGRGDEKLFF
TGTGCCAGCAGCTTAGTGGGCAGGGGGGATGAAAAACTGTTTTTT
>TRBJ1-2|NA|NA|TRBV7-9
CASSLASSLGYTF
TGTGCCAGCAGCTTAGCGTCCAGTTTAGGCTACACCTTC
>TRBJ2-3|NA|TRBD1|TRBV28
CASRQGVGTDTQYF
TGTGCCAGCAGACAGGGGGTAGGCACAGATACGCAGTATTTT
>TRBJ1-1|few|TRBD1|TRBV29-1
CSVTDRATEAFF
TGCAGCGTCACGGACAGGGCGACTGAAGCTTTCTTT
>TRBJ1-1|once|NA|TRBV19
CASSMFMSTEAFF
TGTGCCAGTAGTATGTTTATGAGCACTGAAGCTTTCTTT
>TRBJ2-5|NA|NA|TRBV20-1
CSARDGTYLPRETQYF
TGCAGTGCTAGAGACGGGACTTACCTCCCAAGAGAGACCCAGTACTTC
>TRBJ1-2|NA|TRBD1|TRBV20-1
CSARIGGAGYGYTF
TGCAGTGCTAGAATAGGGGGCGCAGGCTATGGCTACACCTTC
>TRBJ2-1|few|TRBD2|TRBV5-6
CASSLVAAGEYNEQFF
TGTGCCAGCAGCTTGGTTGCAGCGGGGGAGTACAATGAGCAGTTCTTC
>TRBJ2-2|NA|NA|TRBV19
CASSIVSQGHNTGELFF
TGTGCCAGTAGTATCGTCTCCCAGGGGCATAACACCGGGGAGCTGTTTTTT
>TRBJ2-3|NA|TRBD1|TRBV7-6
CASSSPTWTGSSDTQYF
TGTGCCAGCAGCTCTCCGACCTGGACAGGGAGTTCAGATACGCAGTATTTT
>TRBJ1-1|many|NA|TRBV7-6
CASSPGLMNTEAFF
TGTGCCAGCAGTCCCGGACTGATGAACACTGAAGCTTTCTTT
>TRBJ1-1|NA|NA|TRBV10-3
CAITTENTEAFF
TGTGCCATCACTACGGAGAACACTGAAGCTTTCTTT
>TRBJ1-1|NA|NA|TRBV7-2
CASSLTENSEAFF
TGTGCCAGCAGCCTCACAGAAAACTCTGAAGCTTTCTTT
>TRBJ2-5|NA|NA|TRBV15
CATSSWGLAVHQETQYF
TGTGCCACCTCTTCCTGGGGGCTAGCGGTCCACCAAGAGACCCAGTACTTC
>TRBJ2-4|NA|TRBD1|TRBV5-6
CASSDVPQGSKNIQYF
TGTGCCAGCAGCGACGTACCACAGGGGTCCAAAAACATTCAGTACTTC
>TRBJ2-7|few|TRBD1|TRBV13
CASSLEARGREQYF
TGTGCCAGCAGCTTAGAGGCGAGGGGGCGAGAGCAGTACTTC
>TRBJ1-4|NA|NA|TRBV20-1
CSARDGRETNEKLFF
TGCAGTGCTAGAGATGGAAGGGAAACTAATGAAAAACTGTTTTTT
>TRBJ1-1|NA|NA|TRBV5-6
CASSTGREAFF
TGTGCCAGCAGCACGGGACGGGAAGCTTTCTTT
>TRBJ2-2|NA|TRBD2|TRBV7-2
CASSFVAGANTGELFF
TGTGCCAGCAGCTTTGTAGCGGGGGCGAACACCGGGGAGCTGTTTTTT
>TRBJ2-1|few|TRBD2|TRBV3-1
CASSPKRYSGGYNEQFF
TGTGCCAGCAGCCCAAAAAGGTACAGCGGGGGATACAATGAGCAGTTCTTC
>TRBJ2-3|NA|TRBD1|TRBV28
CASSYRDRTTDTQYF
TGTGCCAGCAGTTACCGGGACAGAACCACAGATACGCAGTATTTT
>TRBJ1-5|NA|NA|TRBV20-1
CSPGSSDRRHHQPQHF
TGCAGTCCGGGATCCAGTGACAGGCGCCACCATCAGCCCCAGCATTTT
>TRBJ2-1|many|TRBD2|TRBV7-2
CASSLPGTSANNEQFF
TGTGCCAGCAGCTTACCAGGGACTAGCGCTAACAATGAGCAGTTCTTC
>TRBJ2-1|many|NA|TRBV12-3/TRBV12-4
CASSPRLPGLRSYNEQFF
TGTGCCAGCAGCCCGAGACTTCCGGGTCTCCGCTCCTACAATGAGCAGTTCTTC
>TRBJ2-1|many|TRBD2|TRBV10-3
CAISESSSGGADEQFF
TGTGCCATCAGTGAGTCGTCTAGCGGGGGGGCCGATGAGCAGTTCTTC
>TRBJ1-6|NA|NA|TRBV27
CASSLGQSSYNSHLHF
TGTGCCAGCAGTTTAGGGCAAAGCTCCTATAATTCACACCTCCACTTT
>TRBJ2-7|few|NA|TRBV7-9
CASSLGAQTLSYEQYF
TGTGCCAGCAGCTTGGGCGCCCAGACCCTCTCCTACGAGCAGTACTTC
>TRBJ2-1|NA|NA|TRBV6-5
CASSIQSYNEQFF
TGTGCCAGCAGTATACAGAGCTACAATGAGCAGTTCTTC
>TRBJ2-3|NA|NA|TRBV27
CASSLSPAGADTQYF
TGTGCCAGCAGTTTATCCCCCGCCGGGGCAGATACGCAGTATTTT
>TRBJ2-7|NA|NA|TRBV20-1
CSAERGTSEQYF
TGCAGCGCCGAAAGAGGCACGAGCGAGCAGTACTTC
>TRBJ1-6|NA|TRBD1|TRBV7-9
CASRSPGTGIDSPLHF
TGTGCCAGCAGATCTCCCGGGACAGGGATAGATTCACCCCTCCACTTT
>TRBJ2-5|few|NA|TRBV2
CASRTGSLEPQYF
TGTGCCAGCAGGACGGGATCTTTGGAGCCCCAGTACTTC
>TRBJ1-1|NA|NA|TRBV6-6
CASRRQSNSEAFF
TGTGCCAGCAGACGACAGAGTAACTCTGAAGCTTTCTTT
>TRBJ2-7|few|TRBD1|TRBV7-9
CASTPETGGPTYEQYF
TGTGCCAGCACCCCGGAGACAGGGGGACCTACCTACGAGCAGTACTTC
>TRBJ1-1|NA|NA|TRBV18
CASCENTEAFF
TGTGCCAGCTGTGAGAACACTGAAGCTTTCTTT
>TRBJ1-2|NA|NA|TRBV29-1
CSVEDRMGRAYGYTF
TGCAGCGTTGAAGATCGGATGGGGCGCGCCTATGGCTACACCTTC
>TRBJ2-1|NA|NA|TRBV2
CASSGVELAYNEQFF
TGTGCCAGCAGCGGCGTGGAGCTCGCCTACAATGAGCAGTTCTTC
>TRBJ2-5|few|NA|TRBV7-9
CASSPLYLDSRETQYF
TGTGCCAGCAGCCCTCTATACCTGGACAGTCGAGAGACCCAGTACTTC
>TRBJ2-1|few|NA|TRBV25-1
CASSDKRAGNNEQFF
TGTGCCAGCAGTGATAAGAGAGCAGGGAACAATGAGCAGTTCTTC
>TRBJ1-1|few|NA|TRBV7-8
CASSSTYGLVGTEAFF
TGTGCCAGCAGCTCAACCTACGGACTCGTGGGCACTGAAGCTTTCTTT
>TRBJ1-2|NA|NA|TRBV20-1
CSHAKGSVGYTF
TGCAGTCACGCTAAGGGATCTGTGGGCTACACCTTC
>TRBJ1-4|many|NA|TRBV7-2
CASSPRTNEKLFF
TGTGCCAGCAGCCCCCGTACTAATGAAAAACTGTTTTTT
>TRBJ2-3|few|NA|TRBV4-1
CASSQDSQGRRTDTQYF
TGCGCCAGCAGCCAAGATTCTCAGGGTAGGAGGACAGATACGCAGTATTTT
>TRBJ2-1|NA|NA|TRBV5-5
CASSSTLINEQFF
TGTGCCAGCAGCTCTACATTGATCAATGAGCAGTTCTTC
>TRBJ2-7|NA|NA|TRBV10-3
CAISGTRRYEQYF
TGTGCCATCAGTGGGACCCGGAGGTACGAGCAGTACTTC
>TRBJ2-1|NA|TRBD2|TRBV6-5
CASSSGLAGEKYNEQFF
TGTGCCAGCAGTTCGGGACTAGCGGGGGAGAAGTACAATGAGCAGTTCTTC
>TRBJ1-5|NA|NA|TRBV12-3/TRBV12-4
CASSGWEGNQPQHF
TGTGCCAGCAGCGGCTGGGAGGGCAATCAGCCCCAGCATTTT
>TRBJ2-1|few|TRBD2|TRBV5-4
CASSRLAGGRGYNEQFF
TGTGCCAGCAGCCGACTAGCGGGGGGGCGAGGGTACAATGAGCAGTTCTTC
>TRBJ2-3|many|TRBD1|TRBV12-5
CASGAPKGQGTDTQYF
TGTGCTAGTGGTGCGCCTAAGGGACAGGGCACAGATACGCAGTATTTT
>TRBJ1-1|NA|NA|TRBV6-1
CASSEALFSNCFF
TGTGCCAGCAGTGAAGCGCTTTTCAGCAATTGCTTCTTT
>TRBJ1-2|few|TRBD1|TRBV20-1
CSARAGGTDDFYGYTF
TGCAGTGCTAGAGCGGGGGGGACAGACGACTTCTATGGCTACACCTTC
>TRBJ1-5|NA|NA|TRBV6-5
CASKGRSNQPQHF
TGTGCCAGCAAAGGGCGAAGCAATCAGCCCCAGCATTTT
>TRBJ2-2|NA|NA|TRBV6-1
CASELWGSAPGELFF
TGTGCCAGCGAGTTGTGGGGGTCTGCCCCCGGGGAGCTGTTTTTT
>TRBJ2-2|NA|NA|TRBV19
CASSPRGKTNTGELFF
TGTGCCAGTAGTCCCCGGGGTAAGACGAACACCGGGGAGCTGTTTTTT
>TRBJ1-5|few|TRBD1|TRBV10-3
CATLGQGYNQPQHF
TGTGCCACCCTAGGACAGGGGTACAATCAGCCCCAGCATTTT
>TRBJ1-6|many|NA|TRBV7-2
CASSLDGSLHF
TGTGCCAGCAGCTTAGACGGGTCCCTCCACTTT
>TRBJ2-6|NA|NA|TRBV28
CASSRHSGANVLTF
TGTGCCAGCAGTCGCCATTCAGGGGCCAACGTCCTGACTTTC